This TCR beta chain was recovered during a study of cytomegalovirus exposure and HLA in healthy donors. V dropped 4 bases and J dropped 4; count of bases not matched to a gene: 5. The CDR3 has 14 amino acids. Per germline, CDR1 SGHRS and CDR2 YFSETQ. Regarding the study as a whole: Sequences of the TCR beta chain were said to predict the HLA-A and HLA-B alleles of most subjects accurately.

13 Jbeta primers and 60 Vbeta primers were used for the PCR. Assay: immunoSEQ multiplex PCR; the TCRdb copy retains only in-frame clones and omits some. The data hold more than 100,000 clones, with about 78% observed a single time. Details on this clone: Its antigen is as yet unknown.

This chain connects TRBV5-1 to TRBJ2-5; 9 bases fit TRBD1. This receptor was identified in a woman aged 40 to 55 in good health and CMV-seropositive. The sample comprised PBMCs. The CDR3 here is CASSLMGQGETQYF. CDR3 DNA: TGCGCCAGCAGCCTTATGGGACAGGGAGAGACCCAGTACTTC.